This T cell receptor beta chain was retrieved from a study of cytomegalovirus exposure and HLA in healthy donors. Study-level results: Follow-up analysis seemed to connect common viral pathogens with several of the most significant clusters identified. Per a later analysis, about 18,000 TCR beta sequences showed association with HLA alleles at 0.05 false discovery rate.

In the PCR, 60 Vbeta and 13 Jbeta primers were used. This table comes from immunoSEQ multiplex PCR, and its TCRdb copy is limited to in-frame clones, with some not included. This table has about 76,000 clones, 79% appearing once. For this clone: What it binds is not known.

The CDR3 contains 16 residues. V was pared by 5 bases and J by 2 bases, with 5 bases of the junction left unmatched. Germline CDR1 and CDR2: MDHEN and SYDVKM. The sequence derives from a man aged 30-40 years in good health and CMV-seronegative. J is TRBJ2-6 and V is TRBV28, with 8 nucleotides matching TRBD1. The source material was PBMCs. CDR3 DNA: TGTGCCAGCAGTCCGACGACAGGGGCTGGGGCCAACGTCCTGACTTTC. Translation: CASSPTTGAGANVLTF.